This TCR beta chain derives from a study of cytomegalovirus exposure and HLA in healthy donors. Overall study context: Around 200 million T cells yielded about 120 million unique TCR beta sequences, as an earlier analysis found. The Caucasian-associated ancestry cluster contained roughly four fifths of the roughly 370 genotyped donors. Study conclusions and caveats: A later analysis reportedly found fewer N-insertions in an Asian-associated ancestry cluster than the approximately 730-donor mean. Despite most TCR sequences being rare, some public TCRs occurred in many donors.

From germline, CDR1 is SGHKS and CDR2 YYEKEE (reference sequence). Trimming removed 2 bases at V and 3 bases at J, with 21 bases between. The CDR3 loop spans 17 amino acids. As to this clone: What it binds is unknown.

Primers for the PCR totalled 60 Vbeta and 13 Jbeta. Libraries were prepared by immunoSEQ multiplex PCR; TCRdb keeps only in-frame clonotypes and omits some of them. The table records 200,000 to 250,000 clones, 75% to 90% of them present only once. V gene TRBV5-5 combines with J gene TRBJ2-7; possibly TRBD1 for D (5 bases). This receptor was identified in a woman aged 35 to 49 in good health and CMV-seronegative. Material for sequencing was PBMCs. Here the CDR3 DNA reads TGTGCCAGCAGCTTCGAGGACACAATCTACAATTTCTACGAGCAGTACTTC. Its translation is CASSFEDTIYNFYEQYF.